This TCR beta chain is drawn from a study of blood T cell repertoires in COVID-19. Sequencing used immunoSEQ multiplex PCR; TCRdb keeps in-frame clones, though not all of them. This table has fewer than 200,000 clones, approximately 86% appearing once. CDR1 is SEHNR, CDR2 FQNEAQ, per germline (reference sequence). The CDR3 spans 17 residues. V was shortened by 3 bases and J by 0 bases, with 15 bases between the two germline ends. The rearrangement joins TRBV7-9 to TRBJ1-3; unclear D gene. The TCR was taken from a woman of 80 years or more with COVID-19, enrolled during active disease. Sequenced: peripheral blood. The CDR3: CASSFDTQWNSGNTIYF. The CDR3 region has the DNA TGTGCCAGCAGCTTCGACACACAGTGGAACTCTGGAAACACCATATATTTT.